Sequencing of this T cell receptor beta chain was carried out in a study of cytomegalovirus exposure and HLA in healthy donors. 13 Jbeta primers and 60 Vbeta primers were used for the PCR. Repertoires were generated with immunoSEQ multiplex PCR, while TCRdb's copy carries only in-frame clones and drops some. The table includes 150,000 to 200,000 clones, 70% to 80% detected once. V was pared by 2 bases and J by 0 bases, with 4 bases of the junction left unmatched. The CDR3 is 15 residues long. Germline CDR1 is GTSNPN and CDR2 is SVGIG (reference sequence). Sample: PBMCs. This TCR derives from a woman aged 50 to 60 in good health and CMV-seronegative. The chain has TRBV30 and TRBJ1-3, with 7 nucleotides matching TRBD1. The CDR3 DNA follows: TGTGCCTGGAGTCCGACAGGGTCCTCTGGAAACACCATATATTTT. Protein: CAWSPTGSSGNTIYF.